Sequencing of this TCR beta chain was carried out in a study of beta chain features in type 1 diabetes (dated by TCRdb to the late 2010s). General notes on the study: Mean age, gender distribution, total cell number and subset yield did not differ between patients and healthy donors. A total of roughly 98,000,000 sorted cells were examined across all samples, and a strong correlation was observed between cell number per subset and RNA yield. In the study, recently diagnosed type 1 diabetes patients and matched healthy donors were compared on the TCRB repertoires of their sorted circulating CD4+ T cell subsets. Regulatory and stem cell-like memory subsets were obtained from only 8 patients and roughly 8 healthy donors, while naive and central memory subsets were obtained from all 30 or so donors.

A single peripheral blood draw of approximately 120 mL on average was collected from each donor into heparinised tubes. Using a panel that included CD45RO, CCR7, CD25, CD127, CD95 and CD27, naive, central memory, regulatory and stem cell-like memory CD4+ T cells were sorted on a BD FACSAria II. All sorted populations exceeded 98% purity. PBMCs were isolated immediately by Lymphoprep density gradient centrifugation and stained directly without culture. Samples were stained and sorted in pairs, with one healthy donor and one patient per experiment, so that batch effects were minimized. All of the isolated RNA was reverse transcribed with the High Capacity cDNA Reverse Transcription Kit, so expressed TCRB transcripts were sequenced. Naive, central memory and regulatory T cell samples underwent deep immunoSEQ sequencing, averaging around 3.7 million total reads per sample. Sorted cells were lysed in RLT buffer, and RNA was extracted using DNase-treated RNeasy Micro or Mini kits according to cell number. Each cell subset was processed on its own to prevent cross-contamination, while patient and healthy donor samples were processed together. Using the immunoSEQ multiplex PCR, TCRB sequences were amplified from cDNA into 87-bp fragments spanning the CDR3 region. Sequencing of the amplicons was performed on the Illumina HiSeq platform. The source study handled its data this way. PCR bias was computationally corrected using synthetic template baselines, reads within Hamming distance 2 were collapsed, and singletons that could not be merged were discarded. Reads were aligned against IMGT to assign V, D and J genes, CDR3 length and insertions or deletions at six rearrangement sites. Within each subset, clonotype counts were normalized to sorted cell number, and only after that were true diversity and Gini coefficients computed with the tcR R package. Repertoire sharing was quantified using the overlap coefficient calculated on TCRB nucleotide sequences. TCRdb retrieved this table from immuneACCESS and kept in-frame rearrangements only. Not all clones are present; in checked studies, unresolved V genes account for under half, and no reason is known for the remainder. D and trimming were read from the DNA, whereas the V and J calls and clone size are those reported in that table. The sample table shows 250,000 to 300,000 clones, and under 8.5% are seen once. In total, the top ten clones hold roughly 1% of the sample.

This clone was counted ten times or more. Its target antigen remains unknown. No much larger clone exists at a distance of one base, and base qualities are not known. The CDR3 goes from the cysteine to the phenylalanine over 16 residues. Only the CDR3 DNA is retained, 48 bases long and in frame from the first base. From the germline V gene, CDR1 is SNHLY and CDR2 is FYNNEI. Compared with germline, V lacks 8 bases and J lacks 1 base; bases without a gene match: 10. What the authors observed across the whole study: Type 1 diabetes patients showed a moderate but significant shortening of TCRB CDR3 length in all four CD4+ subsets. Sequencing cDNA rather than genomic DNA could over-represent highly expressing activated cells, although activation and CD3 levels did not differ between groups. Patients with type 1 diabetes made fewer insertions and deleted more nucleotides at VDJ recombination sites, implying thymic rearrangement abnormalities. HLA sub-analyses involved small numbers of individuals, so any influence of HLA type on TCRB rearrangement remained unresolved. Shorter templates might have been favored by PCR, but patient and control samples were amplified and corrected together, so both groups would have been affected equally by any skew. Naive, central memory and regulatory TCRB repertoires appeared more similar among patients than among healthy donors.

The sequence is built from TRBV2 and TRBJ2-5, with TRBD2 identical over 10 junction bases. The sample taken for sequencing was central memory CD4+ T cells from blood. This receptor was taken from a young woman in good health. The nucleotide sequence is TGTGCCAGCCGATCTTGGACTAGCGGACTCCAAGAGACCCAGTACTTC. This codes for CASRSWTSGLQETQYF.